The T cell receptor (beta chain) under discussion was sequenced for a study of blood T cell repertoires in COVID-19. Study-wide background: COVID-19 samples from acute and convalescent phases originated in the United States, Italy and Spain. Nucleic acid was either cDNA or gDNA, and it came from T cells, B-cell-depleted T cells, or PBMCs.

Germline CDR1 is LGHDT and CDR2 is YNNKEL (reference sequence). This CDR3 has 13 residues. Unmatched junction bases numbered 4, after V lost 4 bases and J lost 7 bases. Methods used by the authors: Reference gene primer amplification gave nucleated cell count estimates. Generated by immunoSEQ multiplex PCR, the TCRdb table keeps only in-frame clones and is missing some. V and J calls and clone size are those listed in that table; D and trimming were worked out from the DNA. The sample gives tens of thousands of clones, 85% to 95% of which show up once; over 3% is in the top ten. The TCR comes from a man aged 50 to 59 with acute or convalescent COVID-19. The sequenced sample was peripheral blood. This rearrangement joins TRBV3-1 (or the pseudogene TRBV3-2) to TRBJ1-2, with 9 bases that match TRBD1. The CDR3 bases are TGTGCCAGCAGCCGGGGGACAGGGTTTGGCTACACCTTC. It specifies CASSRGTGFGYTF.